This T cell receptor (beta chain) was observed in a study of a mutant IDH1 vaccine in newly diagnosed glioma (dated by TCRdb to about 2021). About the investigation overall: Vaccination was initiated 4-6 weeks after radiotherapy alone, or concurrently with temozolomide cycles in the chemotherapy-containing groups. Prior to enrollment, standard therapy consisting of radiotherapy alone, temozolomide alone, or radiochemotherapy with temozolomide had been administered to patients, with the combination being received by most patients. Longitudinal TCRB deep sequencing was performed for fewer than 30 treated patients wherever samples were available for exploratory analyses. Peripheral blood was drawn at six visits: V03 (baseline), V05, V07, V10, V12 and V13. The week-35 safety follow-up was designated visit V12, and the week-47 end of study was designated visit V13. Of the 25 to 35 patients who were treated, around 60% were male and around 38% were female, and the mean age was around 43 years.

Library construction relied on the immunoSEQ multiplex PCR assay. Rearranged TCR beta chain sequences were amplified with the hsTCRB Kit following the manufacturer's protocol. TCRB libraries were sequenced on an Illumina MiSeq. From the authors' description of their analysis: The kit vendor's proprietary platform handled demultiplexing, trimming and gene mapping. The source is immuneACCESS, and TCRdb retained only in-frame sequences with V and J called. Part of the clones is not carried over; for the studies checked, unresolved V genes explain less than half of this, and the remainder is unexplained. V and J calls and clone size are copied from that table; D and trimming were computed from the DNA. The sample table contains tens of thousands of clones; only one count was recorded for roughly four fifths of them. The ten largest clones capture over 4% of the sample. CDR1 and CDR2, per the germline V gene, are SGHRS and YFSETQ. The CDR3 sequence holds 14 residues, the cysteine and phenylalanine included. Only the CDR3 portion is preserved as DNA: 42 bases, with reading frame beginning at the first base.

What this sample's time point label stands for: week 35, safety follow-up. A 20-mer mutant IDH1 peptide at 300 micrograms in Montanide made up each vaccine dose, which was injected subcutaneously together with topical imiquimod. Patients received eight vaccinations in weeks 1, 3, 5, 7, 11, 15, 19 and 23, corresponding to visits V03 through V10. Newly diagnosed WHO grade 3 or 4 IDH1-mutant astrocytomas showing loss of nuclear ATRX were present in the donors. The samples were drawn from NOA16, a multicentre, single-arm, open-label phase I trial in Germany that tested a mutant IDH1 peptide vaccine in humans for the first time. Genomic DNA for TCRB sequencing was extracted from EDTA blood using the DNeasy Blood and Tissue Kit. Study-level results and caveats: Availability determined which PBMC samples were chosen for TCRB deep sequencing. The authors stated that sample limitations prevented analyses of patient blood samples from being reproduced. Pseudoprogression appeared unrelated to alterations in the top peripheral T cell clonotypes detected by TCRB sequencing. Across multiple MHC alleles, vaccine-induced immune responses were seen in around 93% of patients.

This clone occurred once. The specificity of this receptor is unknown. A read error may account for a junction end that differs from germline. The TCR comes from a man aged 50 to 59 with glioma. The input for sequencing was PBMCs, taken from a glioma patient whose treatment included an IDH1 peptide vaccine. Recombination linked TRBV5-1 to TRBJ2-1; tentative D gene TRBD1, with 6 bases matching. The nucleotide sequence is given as TGCGCCAGCCGCTTCGCAGGGGCAGGCAATGAGCAGTTCTTC. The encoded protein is CASRFAGAGNEQFF. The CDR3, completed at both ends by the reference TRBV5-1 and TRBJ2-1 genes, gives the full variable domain KAGVTQTPRYLIKTRGQQVTLSCSPISGHRSVSWYQQTPGQGLQFLFEYFSETQRNKGNFPGRFSGRQFSNSRSEMNVSTLELGDSALYLCASRFAGAGNEQFFGPGTRLTVL.